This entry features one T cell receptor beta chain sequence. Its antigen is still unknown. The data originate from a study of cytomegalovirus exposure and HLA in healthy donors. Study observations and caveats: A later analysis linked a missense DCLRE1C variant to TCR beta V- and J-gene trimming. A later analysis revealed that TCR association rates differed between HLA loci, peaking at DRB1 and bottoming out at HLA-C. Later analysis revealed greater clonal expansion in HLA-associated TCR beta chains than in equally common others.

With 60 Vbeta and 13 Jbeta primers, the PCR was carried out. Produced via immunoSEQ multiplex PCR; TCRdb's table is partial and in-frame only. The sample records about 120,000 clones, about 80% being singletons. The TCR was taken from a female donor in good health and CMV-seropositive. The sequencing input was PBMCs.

The CDR3 nucleotides read TGTGCCAGCAGTCTATCCCGGACAGGGTGTTGGGCCGGGGAGCTGTTTTTT. Translating it yields CASSLSRTGCWAGELFF. J is TRBJ2-2 and V is TRBV25-1; 8 bases match TRBD1. CDR1 and CDR2 (germline): MGHDK, SYGVNS. Trimming took 5 bases from V and 6 from J; bases not matched to a gene: 14. This CDR3 has 17 amino acids.